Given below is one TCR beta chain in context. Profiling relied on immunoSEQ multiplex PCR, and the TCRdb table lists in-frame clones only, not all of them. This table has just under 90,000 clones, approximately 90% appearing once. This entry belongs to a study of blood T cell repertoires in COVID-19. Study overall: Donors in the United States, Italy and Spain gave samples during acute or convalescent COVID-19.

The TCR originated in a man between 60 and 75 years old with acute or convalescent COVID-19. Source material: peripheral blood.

The CDR3 reads CASSFQGGSYNEQFF. CDR3 nucleotide sequence: TGTGCCAGTAGTTTTCAGGGGGGTTCCTACAATGAGCAGTTCTTC. The chain is built from TRBV19 and TRBJ2-1; TRBD1 might be the D (7 bases). V lost 5 bases and J 1 base, leaving 12 bases between the germline ends. CDR3 length: 15 amino acids. The germline V gene encodes CDR1 LNHDA and CDR2 SQIVND (reference sequence).